This TCR beta chain stems from a study of Graves' ophthalmopathy and Graves' hyperthyroidism. Study in general: Stable hyperthyroidism referred to disease that showed no ophthalmopathy within 18 months of follow-up.

Study-wide findings and caveats: Blood also harbored most expanded thyroid clonotypes above 0.001 frequency.

RNA transcripts were the source from which TCR beta CDR3 regions were amplified. The library came from an HTBI-primed first-round RT-PCR and a second-round multiplex PCR. MiXCR, applied by TCRdb to the multiplex PCR reads, yields one record per CDR3 protein. Of around 1.1 million distinct CDR3 sequences listed, less than 45% were seen once; the top ten hold approximately 12%. In regard to this clonotype: Antigen: not known.

Other autoimmune diseases, uncontrolled infections, pregnancy or lactation led to the exclusion of patients. Thyroid ultrasound, orbital computed tomography, TRAb, serum thyroxine and clinical symptoms formed the basis of diagnosis. This clonotype originated in an adult man with Graves' hyperthyroidism. Sequences were obtained from peripheral blood or thyroid tissue (not recorded which).

The CDR3 coding sequence is TGTGCCAGCAGCCAGGGGACAGGGGCTTTTGGAGGGACTGAAGCTTTCTTT. It specifies CASSQGTGAFGGTEAFF. This chain links TRBV2 with TRBJ1-1; TRBD1 aligns across 10 bases. Germline V lookup: CDR1 SNHLY, CDR2 FYNNEI. The CDR3 length is 17 residues. The ends lost 6 bases at V and 5 bases at J; junction bases unmatched: 15.